Each of the 10 T cell receptor beta chains below was sequenced from the same sample in a study of neurological immune-mediated disorders. TCRdb analysed the 5' RACE reads with MiXCR anew, one entry per CDR3 protein. The data show around 37,000 distinct CDR3 sequences, with about 14% seen just once and 27% held by the top ten. Input material: PBMCs. These receptors came from a woman aged 45-65 years with HTLV-1-associated myelopathy (HAM/TSP).

This clonotype was seen many times. The rearrangement uses TRBV7-2 and TRBJ2-2; D may be TRBD1 (6 bases). V was trimmed by 3 bases and J by 7 bases, leaving 15 bases between them. The germline gives CDR1 SGHTA, CDR2 FQGNSA. CDR3 size: 15 residues. The CDR3 spells CASSLYQGPSGELFF. The CDR3 nucleotides read TGTGCCAGCAGCTTGTATCAGGGGCCCAGCGGGGAGCTGTTTTTT.

This clonotype was detected many times. The rearrangement joins TRBV5-1 to TRBJ2-3; D unclear. This CDR3 contains 15 residues. Trimming left V 4 bases short and J 1 base short, with 13 bases between. The V gene's germline CDR1 is SGHRS and CDR2 YFSETQ. CDR3: CASSKTISGTDTQYF. The CDR3 nucleotides are TGCGCCAGCAGCAAGACAATTTCGGGCACAGATACGCAGTATTTT.

This clonotype was recorded many times. The V and J genes are TRBV7-9 and TRBJ1-4; a weak D match, TRBD1 (6 bases). The CDR3 is 14 residues long. CDR1 is SEHNR and CDR2 is FQNEAQ in the germline V gene (reference sequence). Trimming shortened V by 5 bases and J by 7 bases, and 14 bases separated the two germline ends. The DNA for the CDR3 is TGTGCCAGCAGCACGGCGGGGGCAAGTGAAAAACTGTTTTTT. Translating gives CASSTAGASEKLFF.

As for this clonotype: The conserved final phenylalanine or tryptophan is absent from the CDR3, which likely points to a read error. The chain links TRBV9 to TRBJ2-7; 8 bases are a match to TRBD1. J gave up 2 bases and V 3 bases, and 7 bases lay outside the gene matches. Germline lookup yields CDR1 SGDLS and CDR2 YYNGEE. The CDR3 loop spans 15 amino acids. CDR3 protein: CASSAAGGLPYEQYL. In DNA, the CDR3 is TGTGCCAGCAGCGCCGCAGGGGGCCTACCCTACGAGCAGTACTTA.

This clonotype showed up just a few times. It may be a read error: a sequence one base away is much more abundant. This chain uses TRBV6-5 with TRBJ2-7; D is undetermined. Germline CDR1 and CDR2: MNHEY and SVGAGI. The CDR3 is made up of 13 amino acids. DNA for the CDR3: TGTGTCACCCTCCCGCACTCCACCTACGAGCAGTACTTC. Its translation: CVTLPHSTYEQYF.

The V call is TRBV10-3, the J call TRBJ2-5, with D tentatively TRBD1 or TRBD2 (5 bases each). Germline V gene lookup returns CDR1 ENHRY and CDR2 SYGVKD. This CDR3 is 13 amino acids long. Trimming took 10 bases from V and 1 from J, leaving 13 bases between them. CDR3 protein: CANGMRGQETQYF. The CDR3 nucleotides are TGTGCCAATGGGATGAGGGGCCAAGAGACCCAGTACTTC.

There are many counts of this clonotype. CDR3: CASSSGRDTEAFF. As DNA, the CDR3 is TGTGCCAGCTCGTCAGGCAGGGACACTGAAGCTTTCTTT. The chain recombines TRBV18 with TRBJ1-1; perhaps TRBD1 as D (5 bases). The CDR3 consists of 13 residues. V was trimmed by 6 bases and J by 3 bases, leaving 11 bases between them. Germline V gene sequence: CDR1 KGHSH, CDR2 LQKENI.

In its sample, this clonotype was seen many times. The chain has TRBV7-2 and TRBJ1-6; TRBD1 aligns across 8 bases. The germline gives CDR1 SGHTA, CDR2 FQGNSA. The CDR3 is made up of 15 amino acids. Germline trimming cut 5 bases from V and 9 bases from J; bases unmatched to any gene: 9. The CDR3 bases are TGTGCCAGCAGCCCTCCGGACAGGGTGATTTCACCCCTCCACTTT. It yields the protein CASSPPDRVISPLHF. Full variable domain (remainder filled in from reference TRBV7-2 and TRBJ1-6): GAGVSQSPSNKVTEKGKDVELRCDPISGHTALYWYRQSLGQGLEFLIYFQGNSAPDKSGLPSDRFSAERTGGSVSTLTIQRTQQEDSAVYLCASSPPDRVISPLHFGNGTRLTVT.

This chain connects TRBV5-6 to TRBJ1-3; D is unclear. The V gene's germline CDR1 is SGHDT and CDR2 YYEEEE. V lost 2 bases to trimming and J lost 0 bases, with 3 bases between them. The CDR3 has 13 amino acids. This CDR3 reads CASSFISGNTIYF. The CDR3 DNA is TGTGCCAGCAGCTTCATCTCTGGAAACACCATATATTTT. The full variable domain, its missing parts supplied by reference TRBV5-6 and TRBJ1-3, is DAGVTQSPTHLIKTRGQQVTLRCSPKSGHDTVSWYQQALGQGPQFIFQYYEEEERQRGNFPDRFSGHQFPNYSSELNVNALLLGDSALYLCASSFISGNTIYFGEGSWLTVV.

This clonotype was picked up many times. The CDR3, as DNA: TGTGCCAGCAGTCGGGACAGGTGGGTCTTGAACTATGGCTACACCTTC. Residues: CASSRDRWVLNYGYTF. The chain couples TRBV28 to TRBJ1-2; TRBD1 agrees at 8 bases. V lost 5 bases and J lost 2; bases outside the gene matches: 10. CDR1 and CDR2 (germline): MDHEN, SYDVKM. This CDR3 comprises 16 residues.